A single sample gave rise to the 13 T cell receptor beta chains below, sequenced in a study of blood T cell repertoires in COVID-19. Profiling relied on immunoSEQ multiplex PCR, and the TCRdb table lists in-frame clones only, not all of them. Among around 210,000 clones, 85% to 90% were seen once, and the ten largest hold around 1.5%. Sequenced: peripheral blood. These receptors were obtained from a man between 18 and 35 years old with active or convalescent COVID-19.

This sequence joins TRBV13 and TRBJ2-1; 7 bases are a match to TRBD2. V lost 5 bases to trimming and J lost 9 bases; unmatched junction nucleotides: 10. In germline, CDR1 is PRHDT, CDR2 FYEKMQ (reference sequence). CDR3 length: 14 residues. The DNA of the CDR3 is TGTGCCAGCAGCCTCGGACTAGTCACCACTGAGCAGTTCTTC. It yields the protein CASSLGLVTTEQFF.

This chain links TRBV5-6 with TRBJ1-3; the D gene is possibly TRBD1 (6 bases). This CDR3 has 17 residues. CDR1 is SGHDT, CDR2 YYEEEE, per germline. Trimming took off 4 bases at V and 0 bases at J, with 17 bases between the two ends. The CDR3 loop reads CASSPGQPLISGNTIYF. DNA for the CDR3: TGTGCCAGCAGCCCGGGACAACCGTTAATCTCTGGAAACACCATATATTTT.

The chain uses TRBV27 and TRBJ1-6; D possibly corresponds to TRBD1 (5 bases). The CDR3 extends over 14 amino acids. V lost 3 bases, J lost 10 bases, and 13 bases lay in between. Germline assignment: CDR1 MNHEY and CDR2 SMNVEV (reference sequence). CDR3 nucleotide sequence: TGTGCCAGCAGTTTCTTTCAGGGTACATCACCCCTCCACTTT. It codes for CASSFFQGTSPLHF.

This chain links TRBV1 with TRBJ1-4; the table's D call TRBD1 went unverified against the DNA. TRBV1 is a known pseudogene. The CDR3 contains 21 residues. This CDR3 is CTSSQDAGTGPSVATNEKLFF. The DNA of the CDR3 is TGCACCAGCAGCCAAGATGCCGGGACAGGTCCCTCAGTTGCAACTAATGAAAAACTGTTTTTT.

J is TRBJ2-7 and V is TRBV3-1 (or the pseudogene TRBV3-2); 7 bases align to TRBD1. Germline assignment: CDR1 LGHDT and CDR2 YNNKEL (reference sequence). Trimming removed 3 bases from V and 6 bases from J; junction bases left unmatched: 8. This CDR3 comprises 14 residues. The CDR3 DNA reads TGTGCCAGCAGCCACTCTAATCCAGGGGGCGAGCAGTACTTC. Residues: CASSHSNPGGEQYF.

V and J are TRBV11-3 and TRBJ2-1, with a possible D match to TRBD2 (5 bases). The CDR3 loop spans 13 amino acids. Germline-derived CDR1 and CDR2 are SGHNT and YENEEA. Trimming cost V 2 bases and J 7 bases, with 9 bases left between them. CDR3 DNA: TGTGCCAGCAGCTTAATTCGAGGGAATGAGCAGTTCTTC. Its translation: CASSLIRGNEQFF.

CDR3 loop: CASSLRGSPRGSGNQPQHF. CDR3 bases: TGTGCCAGCAGTTTACGCGGCAGTCCCAGAGGGTCGGGCAATCAGCCCCAGCATTTT. The gene calls are TRBV27 and TRBJ1-5; D is ambiguous. Germline assignment: CDR1 MNHEY and CDR2 SMNVEV (reference sequence). The CDR3 has 19 residues. V was shortened by 2 bases and J by 2 bases, with 22 bases between the two germline ends.

The CDR3 nucleotides read TGTGCCTGGAGTGTAGGGGCAGGGAGGGCCTACGAGCAGTACTTC. As protein: CAWSVGAGRAYEQYF. V is TRBV30 and J is TRBJ2-7, with TRBD2 identical over 7 bases. V was pared by 0 bases and J by 2 bases, with 7 bases of the junction left unmatched. Per germline, CDR1 GTSNPN and CDR2 SVGIG (reference sequence). This CDR3 spans 15 amino acids.

Of note for this clone: Distinct nucleotide sequences in the sample also encode this CDR3. The chain carries TRBV27 and TRBJ1-2; 8 nucleotides agree with TRBD1. The CDR3 consists of 12 residues. Trimming at V came to 6 bases and at J to 4 bases, leaving 1 base not matched to a gene. Germline V gene lookup returns CDR1 MNHEY and CDR2 SMNVEV (reference sequence). The CDR3 sequence is CASSDRGYGYTF. CDR3 nucleotide sequence: TGTGCCAGCAGCGACAGGGGCTATGGCTACACCTTC.

This rearrangement joins TRBV30 to TRBJ1-1; the match to TRBD1 covers 7 bases. Germline lookup yields CDR1 GTSNPN and CDR2 SVGIG (reference sequence). The CDR3 loop spans 13 amino acids. V trimming: 3 bases; J trimming: 4 bases; junction bases outside the gene matches: 5. Here the CDR3 reads CAWSRQGGTEAFF. CDR3 nucleotides: TGTGCCTGGAGCAGACAGGGTGGCACTGAAGCTTTCTTT. The entire variable domain, with the rest obtained from reference TRBV30 and TRBJ1-1, is as follows: SQTIHQWPATLVQPVGSPLSLECTVEGTSNPNLYWYRQAAGRGLQLLFYSVGIGQISSEVPQNLSASRPQDRQFILSSKKLLLSDSGFYLCAWSRQGGTEAFFGQGTRLTVV.

This clone has only a few counts. This chain links TRBV7-9 with TRBJ2-5; tentatively, D is TRBD1 (5 bases). CDR1 is SEHNR, CDR2 FQNEAQ, per germline (reference sequence). Trimming took off 5 bases at V and 4 bases at J, with 11 bases between the two ends. The length of the CDR3 is 13 residues. For the CDR3, the DNA is TGTGCCAGCAGCCTGTCAGGGTTAGAGACCCAGTACTTC. As protein: CASSLSGLETQYF. Supplemented by reference TRBV7-9 and TRBJ2-5, the full variable domain reads DTGVSQNPRHKITKRGQNVTFRCDPISEHNRLYWYRQTLGQGPEFLTYFQNEAQLEKSRLLSDRFSAERPKGSFSTLEIQRTEQGDSAMYLCASSLSGLETQYFGPGTRLLVL.

The DNA for the CDR3 is TGTGCCATCAGTGATGGACAGGGCTCCTACGAGCAGTACTTC. Residues: CAISDGQGSYEQYF. The V gene is TRBV10-3, the J gene TRBJ2-7, with 8 bases lining up with TRBD1. From germline, CDR1 is ENHRY and CDR2 SYGVKD. Trimming took 3 bases from V and 0 from J; bases not matched to a gene: 1. CDR3 length equals 14 residues.

This clone was picked up a small number of times. J is TRBJ2-1 and V is TRBV11-3; D possibly corresponds to TRBD2 (5 bases). CDR1 SGHNT and CDR2 YENEEA come from the germline V gene. CDR3 length equals 13 residues. V was clipped by 5 bases and J by 7 bases, with 12 bases between them. The DNA for the CDR3 is TGTGCCAGCAGCCGAAGGACTGAAAATGAGCAGTTCTTC. Its translation is CASSRRTENEQFF.